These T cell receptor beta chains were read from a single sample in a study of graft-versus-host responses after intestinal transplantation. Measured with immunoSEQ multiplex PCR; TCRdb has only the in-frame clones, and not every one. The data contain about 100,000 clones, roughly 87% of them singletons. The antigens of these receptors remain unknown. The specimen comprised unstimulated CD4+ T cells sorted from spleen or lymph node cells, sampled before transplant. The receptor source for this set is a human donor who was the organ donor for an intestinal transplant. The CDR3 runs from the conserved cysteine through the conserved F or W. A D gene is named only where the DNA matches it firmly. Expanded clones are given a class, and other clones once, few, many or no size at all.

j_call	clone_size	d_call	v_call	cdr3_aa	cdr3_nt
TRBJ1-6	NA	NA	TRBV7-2	CASSLGSLEPLHF	TGTGCCAGCAGCTTAGGTTCCTTAGAGCCCCTCCACTTT
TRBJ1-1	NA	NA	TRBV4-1	CASSRAEVLNTEAFF	TGCGCCAGCAGCCGGGCGGAGGTCTTGAACACTGAAGCTTTCTTT
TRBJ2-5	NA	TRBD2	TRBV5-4	CASSLGTSLQETQYF	TGTGCCAGCAGCTTGGGGACTAGCCTTCAAGAGACCCAGTACTTC
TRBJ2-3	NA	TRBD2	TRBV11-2	CASSLPPSGADTQYF	TGTGCCAGCAGCCTGCCCCCTAGCGGGGCAGATACGCAGTATTTT
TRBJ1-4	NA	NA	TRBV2	CASGVSATAEKLFF	TGTGCCAGCGGAGTCTCTGCGACGGCGGAAAAACTGTTTTTT
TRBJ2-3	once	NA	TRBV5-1	CASSLEGARGSYTQYF	TGCGCCAGCAGCTTGGAAGGGGCCCGGGGTTCATATACGCAGTATTTT
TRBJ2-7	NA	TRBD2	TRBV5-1	CASSLLAGGPSYEQYF	TGCGCCAGCAGCTTACTAGCGGGGGGACCTTCCTACGAGCAGTACTTC
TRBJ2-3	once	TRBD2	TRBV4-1	CASTRGRGDTDTQYF	TGCGCCAGCACCCGGGGGCGGGGGGACACAGATACGCAGTATTTT
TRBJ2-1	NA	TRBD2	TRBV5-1	CASSLDLTSGVRDEQFF	TGCGCCAGCAGCTTGGACTTGACTAGCGGGGTGAGGGATGAGCAGTTCTTC
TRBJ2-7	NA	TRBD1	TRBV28	CASSTPGQYEQYF	TGTGCCAGCAGTACTCCGGGACAGTACGAGCAGTACTTC
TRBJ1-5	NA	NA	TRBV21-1	CASSSQIATLAHQPQHF	TGTGCCAGCAGTAGTCAGATAGCTACATTGGCTCATCAGCCCCAGCATTTT
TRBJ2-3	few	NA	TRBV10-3	CAISEQDTQYF	TGTGCCATCAGTGAGCAAGATACGCAGTATTTT
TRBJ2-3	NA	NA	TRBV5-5	CASSLQGETDTQYF	TGTGCCAGCAGCCTACAGGGAGAAACAGATACGCAGTATTTT
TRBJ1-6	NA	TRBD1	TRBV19	CASSELQGATSPLHF	TGTGCCAGTAGTGAACTACAGGGGGCTACCTCACCCCTCCACTTT
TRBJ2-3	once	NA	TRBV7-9	CASSLAGSGGDTQYF	TGTGCCAGCAGCTTGGCAGGAAGCGGAGGGGATACGCAGTATTTT
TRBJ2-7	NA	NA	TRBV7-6	CASSSDGGGGTVFPYEQYF	TGTGCCAGCAGCTCAGACGGTGGAGGCGGGACAGTCTTTCCCTACGAGCAGTACTTC
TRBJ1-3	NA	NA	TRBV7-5	CARSPNSASGNTIYF	TGTGCCAGAAGCCCTAACAGCGCCTCTGGAAACACCATATATTTT
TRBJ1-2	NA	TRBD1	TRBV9	CASSSGDSYGYTF	TGTGCCAGCAGCTCCGGGGACAGCTATGGCTACACCTTC
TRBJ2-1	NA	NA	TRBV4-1	CASSEGTAKLTRNNEQFF	TGCGCCAGCAGCGAAGGGACGGCGAAACTAACCCGAAACAATGAGCAGTTCTTC
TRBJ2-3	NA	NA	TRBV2	CATVGRGPTDTQYF	TGTGCCACTGTAGGGCGGGGGCCCACAGATACGCAGTATTTT
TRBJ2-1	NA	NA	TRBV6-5	CASGLRGYKLNEQFF	TGTGCCAGCGGATTGCGGGGATATAAACTGAATGAGCAGTTCTTC
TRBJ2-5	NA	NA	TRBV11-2	CASSLVGVRETQYF	TGTGCCAGCAGCTTAGTGGGGGTTAGAGAGACCCAGTACTTC
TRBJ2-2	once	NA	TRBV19	CASSKESNTGELFF	TGTGCCAGTAGTAAGGAGTCGAACACCGGGGAGCTGTTTTTT
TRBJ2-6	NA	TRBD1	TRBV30	CARSRGTGTSNVLTF	TGTGCCCGCTCCCGGGGGACAGGGACCTCCAACGTCCTGACTTTC
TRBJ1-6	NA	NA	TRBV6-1	CAGSEARSSYNSPLHF	TGTGCCGGCAGTGAAGCCAGGAGCTCCTATAATTCACCCCTCCACTTT
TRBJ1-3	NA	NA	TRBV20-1	CSGHRRNTIYF	TGCAGTGGACATCGGCGAAACACCATATATTTT
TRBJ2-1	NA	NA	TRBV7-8	CASSLGSGGNRDNEQFF	TGTGCCAGCAGCTTAGGGTCCGGTGGTAACAGGGACAATGAGCAGTTCTTC
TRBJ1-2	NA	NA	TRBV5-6	CASSWSSPRIGGGYTF	TGTGCCAGCAGCTGGTCGTCCCCAAGAATTGGGGGTGGCTACACCTTC
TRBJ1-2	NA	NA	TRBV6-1	CASTGRALYGYTF	TGTGCCAGCACGGGCAGGGCTCTCTATGGCTACACCTTC
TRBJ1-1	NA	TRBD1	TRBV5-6	CASSALTGGRAFF	TGTGCCAGCAGCGCCCTGACAGGGGGCAGAGCTTTCTTT
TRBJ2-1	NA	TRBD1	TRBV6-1	CASGRQGAKNEQFF	TGTGCCAGCGGGCGACAGGGGGCGAAGAATGAGCAGTTCTTC
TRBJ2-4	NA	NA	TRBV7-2	CASSLEIGYGAKNIQYF	TGTGCCAGCAGCTTAGAGATCGGCTATGGAGCCAAAAACATTCAGTACTTC
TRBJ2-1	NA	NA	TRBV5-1	CASSSLQLSSSYNEQFF	TGCGCCAGCAGCAGCCTACAGTTATCGAGCTCCTACAATGAGCAGTTCTTC
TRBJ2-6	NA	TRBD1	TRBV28	CASSSWTGGISGANVLTF	TGTGCCAGCAGTTCTTGGACAGGGGGGATCTCTGGGGCCAACGTCCTGACTTTC
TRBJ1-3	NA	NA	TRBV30	CAWGSATGRGDTIYF	TGTGCCTGGGGTAGTGCTACAGGCCGGGGTGACACCATATATTTT
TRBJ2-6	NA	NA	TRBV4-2	CASSQAGANVLTF	TGTGCCAGCAGCCAAGCTGGGGCCAACGTCCTGACTTTC